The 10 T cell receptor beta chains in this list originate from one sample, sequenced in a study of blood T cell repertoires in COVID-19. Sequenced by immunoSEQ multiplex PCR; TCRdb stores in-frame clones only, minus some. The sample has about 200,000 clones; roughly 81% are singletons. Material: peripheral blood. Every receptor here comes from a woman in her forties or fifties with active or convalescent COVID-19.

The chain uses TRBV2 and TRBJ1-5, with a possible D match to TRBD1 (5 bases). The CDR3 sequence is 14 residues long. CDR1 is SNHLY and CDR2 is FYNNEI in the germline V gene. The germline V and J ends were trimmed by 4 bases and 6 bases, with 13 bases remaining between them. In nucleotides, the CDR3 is TGTGCCAGCAGTGCGGTTAGGGGCTTTCAGCCCCAGCATTTT. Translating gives CASSAVRGFQPQHF.

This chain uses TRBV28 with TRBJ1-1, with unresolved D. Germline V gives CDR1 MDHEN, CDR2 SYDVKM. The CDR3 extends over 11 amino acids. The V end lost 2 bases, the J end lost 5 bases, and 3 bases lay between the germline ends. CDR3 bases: TGTGCCAGCAGTTTACGGACTGAAGCTTTCTTT. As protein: CASSLRTEAFF. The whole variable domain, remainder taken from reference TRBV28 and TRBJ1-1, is DVKVTQSSRYLVKRTGEKVFLECVQDMDHENMFWYRQDPGLGLRLIYFSYDVKMKEKGDIPEGYSVSREKKERFSLILESASTNQTSMYLCASSLRTEAFFGQGTRLTVV.

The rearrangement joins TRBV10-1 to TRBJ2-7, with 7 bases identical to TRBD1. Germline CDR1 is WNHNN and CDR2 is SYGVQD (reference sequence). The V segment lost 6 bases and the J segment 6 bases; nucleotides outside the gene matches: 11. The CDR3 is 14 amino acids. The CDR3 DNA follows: TGCGCCAGCAGCCCGAGACAGGGAACGTCCGAGCAGTACTTC. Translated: CASSPRQGTSEQYF.

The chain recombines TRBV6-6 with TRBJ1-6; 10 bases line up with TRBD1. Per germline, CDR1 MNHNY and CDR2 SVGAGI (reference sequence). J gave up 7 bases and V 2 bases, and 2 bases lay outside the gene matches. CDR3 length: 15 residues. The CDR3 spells CASSYKDRGNSPLHF. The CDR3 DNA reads TGTGCCAGCAGTTACAAGGACAGGGGGAATTCACCCCTCCACTTT.

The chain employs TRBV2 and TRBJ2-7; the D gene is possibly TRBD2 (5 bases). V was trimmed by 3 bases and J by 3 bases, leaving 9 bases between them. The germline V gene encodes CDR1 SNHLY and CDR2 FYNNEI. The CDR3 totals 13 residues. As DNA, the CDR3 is TGTGCCAGCAGTGAGGAGGTCAGCTACGAGCAGTACTTC. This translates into CASSEEVSYEQYF.

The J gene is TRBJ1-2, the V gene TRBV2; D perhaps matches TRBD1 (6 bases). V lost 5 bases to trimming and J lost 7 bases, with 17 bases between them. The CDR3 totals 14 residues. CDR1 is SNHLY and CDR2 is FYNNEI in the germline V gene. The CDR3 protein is CASSTAGTLRGYTF. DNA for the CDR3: TGTGCCAGCAGTACGGCCGGGACATTGCGTGGCTACACCTTC.

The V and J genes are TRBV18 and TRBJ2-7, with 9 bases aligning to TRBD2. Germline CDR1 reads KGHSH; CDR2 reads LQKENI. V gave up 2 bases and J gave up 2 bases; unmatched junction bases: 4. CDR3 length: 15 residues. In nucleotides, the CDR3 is TGTGCCAGCTCACCAAGCGGGGGGCAAGCCTACGAGCAGTACGTC. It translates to CASSPSGGQAYEQYV.

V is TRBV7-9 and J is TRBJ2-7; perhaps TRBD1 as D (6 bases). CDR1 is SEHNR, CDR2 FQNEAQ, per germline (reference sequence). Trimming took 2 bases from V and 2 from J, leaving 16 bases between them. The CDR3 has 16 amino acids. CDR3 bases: TGTGCCAGCAGCTTATCCACAGGGAAGTTGACCTACGAGCAGTACGTC. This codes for CASSLSTGKLTYEQYV.

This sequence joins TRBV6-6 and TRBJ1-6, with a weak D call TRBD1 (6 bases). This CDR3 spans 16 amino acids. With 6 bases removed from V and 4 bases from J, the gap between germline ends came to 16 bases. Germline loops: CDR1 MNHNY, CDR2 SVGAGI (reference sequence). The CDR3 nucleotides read TGTGCCAGCAGCGGCCTCGGGACAAATTATAATTCACCCCTCCACTTT. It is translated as CASSGLGTNYNSPLHF.

The CDR3 spells CASIRQFTGELFF. The CDR3, as DNA: TGTGCCAGTATCAGACAGTTCACCGGGGAGCTGTTTTTT. The chain has TRBV19 and TRBJ2-2; D might be TRBD1 (5 bases). Between the trimmed V and J ends, which lost 7 bases and 4 bases, there was a span of 10 bases. CDR1 and CDR2 (germline): LNHDA, SQIVND (reference sequence). This CDR3 is 13 amino acids long.